A single TCR beta chain is shown here with its context. Looked up from germline, CDR1 is SGHVS and CDR2 is FNYEAQ. The CDR3 is 14 residues long. Trimming removed 1 base at V and 4 bases at J, with 10 bases between. This entry belongs to a study of blood T cell repertoires in COVID-19. Under the authors' procedure: Reference gene primer amplification gave nucleated cell count estimates. Assay: immunoSEQ multiplex PCR; the TCRdb copy retains only in-frame clones and omits some. That table supplies the V and J calls and clone size; D and trimming were determined from the DNA. The sample holds roughly 250,000 clones, around 81% seen once.

Material: peripheral blood. The source is a woman aged 60-75 years with active or convalescent COVID-19. The rearrangement links TRBV7-6 to TRBJ1-1; unclear D gene. CDR3 nucleotide sequence: TGTGCCAGCAGCTTAGAACCTGGAGGCACTGAAGCTTTCTTT. This codes for CASSLEPGGTEAFF.